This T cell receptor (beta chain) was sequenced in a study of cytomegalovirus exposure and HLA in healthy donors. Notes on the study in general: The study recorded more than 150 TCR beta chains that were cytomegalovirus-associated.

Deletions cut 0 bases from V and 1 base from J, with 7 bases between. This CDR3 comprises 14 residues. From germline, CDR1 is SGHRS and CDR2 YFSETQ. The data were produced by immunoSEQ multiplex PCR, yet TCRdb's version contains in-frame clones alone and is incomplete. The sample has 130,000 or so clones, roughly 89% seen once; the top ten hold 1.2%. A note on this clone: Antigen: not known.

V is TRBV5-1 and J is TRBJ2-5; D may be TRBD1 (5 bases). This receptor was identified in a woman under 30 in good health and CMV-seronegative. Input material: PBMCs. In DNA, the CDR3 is TGCGCCAGCAGCTTGGACACAGGCCAAGAGACCCAGTACTTC. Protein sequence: CASSLDTGQETQYF. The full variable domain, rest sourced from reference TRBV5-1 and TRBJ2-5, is KAGVTQTPRYLIKTRGQQVTLSCSPISGHRSVSWYQQTPGQGLQFLFEYFSETQRNKGNFPGRFSGRQFSNSRSEMNVSTLELGDSALYLCASSLDTGQETQYFGPGTRLLVL.